The next 16 T cell receptor beta chains were all read from a single sample in a study of blood T cell repertoires in COVID-19. Profiling relied on immunoSEQ multiplex PCR, and the TCRdb table lists in-frame clones only, not all of them. The sample lists 290,000 or so clones, approximately 90% seen once, with approximately 2% in the top ten. Source material: peripheral blood. These receptors all come from a man younger than 35 with active or convalescent COVID-19.

The chain is built from TRBV2 and TRBJ1-2; 9 bases line up with TRBD1. This CDR3 is 13 amino acids long. Germline lookup yields CDR1 SNHLY and CDR2 FYNNEI. Trimming cost V 6 bases and J 7 bases; bases outside gene matches: 6. CDR3 residues: CASSPGQGIGYTF. CDR3 in DNA: TGTGCCAGCAGCCCGGGACAGGGAATTGGCTACACCTTC.

The rearrangement joins TRBV11-2 to TRBJ1-6; D unclear. Germline V lookup: CDR1 SGHAT, CDR2 FQNNGV. V lost 5 bases, J lost 14 bases, and 16 bases lay in between. The CDR3 loop spans 13 amino acids. In DNA, the CDR3 is TGTGCCAGCAGCCGCGGGCAGGAGGGCACCCTCCACTTT. It encodes CASSRGQEGTLHF.

This sequence joins TRBV18 and TRBJ1-6; TRBD1 aligns across 7 bases. Germline CDR1 reads KGHSH; CDR2 reads LQKENI. V dropped 4 bases and J dropped 5; count of bases not matched to a gene: 2. The CDR3 contains 14 residues. The CDR3 sequence is CASSRDRDNSPLHF. For the CDR3, the DNA is TGTGCCAGCTCACGGGACAGAGATAATTCACCCCTCCACTTT.

This chain uses TRBV28 with TRBJ2-2; D may be TRBD1 (6 bases). Per germline, CDR1 MDHEN and CDR2 SYDVKM. With 4 bases removed from V and 1 base from J, the gap between germline ends came to 7 bases. The CDR3 contains 14 residues. As DNA, the CDR3 is TGTGCCAGCAGTTCGGGACAGAACACCGGGGAGCTGTTTTTT. This codes for CASSSGQNTGELFF.

This clone was recorded once. Germline is not matched at one junction end, which may reflect a read error. The chain combines TRBV2 with TRBJ1-1, with TRBD1 identical over 7 bases. The CDR3 is 16 amino acids. Germline assignment: CDR1 SNHLY and CDR2 FYNNEI. In DNA form, the CDR3 reads TGTGCCAGCGGTGAACAGGGGTTCCACATGAACACTGAAGCTTTCTTT. Translated: CASGEQGFHMNTEAFF.

In DNA form, the CDR3 reads TGTGCCAGCAGCTTCTGGTCCTCGTCTAGCGGGCAGAAGAATGAGCAGTTCTTC. Protein: CASSFWSSSSGQKNEQFF. The chain links TRBV13 to TRBJ2-1; 8 bases fit TRBD2. The V gene end was trimmed by 3 bases and the J gene end by 7 bases; junction bases not matched to a gene: 17. CDR1 and CDR2 from the germline V gene are PRHDT and FYEKMQ (reference sequence). CDR3 length: 18 amino acids. The full variable domain, its missing parts supplied by reference TRBV13 and TRBJ2-1, is AAGVIQSPRHLIKEKRETATLKCYPIPRHDTVYWYQQGPGQDPQFLISFYEKMQSDKGSIPDRFSAQQFSDYHSELNMSSLELGDSALYFCASSFWSSSSGQKNEQFFGPGTRLTVL.

The chain uses TRBV7-3 and TRBJ1-6; the D gene is possibly TRBD1 (5 bases). From germline, CDR1 is SGHTA and CDR2 FQGTGA. The CDR3 length is 19 residues. V gave up 3 bases and J gave up 5 bases, with 23 bases separating them. CDR3 amino acids: CASSLPGGKEDIDNSPLHF. DNA for the CDR3: TGTGCCAGCAGCTTGCCTGGGGGGAAGGAAGATATTGATAATTCACCCCTCCACTTT.

The CDR3 DNA sequence: TGTGCCAGCAGTCGACGTCCGGGACAGGGGTCCTACAATGAGCAGTTCTTC. Translated: CASSRRPGQGSYNEQFF. V gene TRBV6-6 combines with J gene TRBJ2-1, with 10 bases identical to TRBD1. The length of the CDR3 is 17 residues. Germline V gene sequence: CDR1 MNHNY, CDR2 SVGAGI (reference sequence). V was pared by 5 bases and J by 1 base, with 8 bases of the junction left unmatched.

The genes are TRBV7-6 and TRBJ2-1; 10 nucleotides line up with TRBD2. The CDR3 runs 17 residues. In germline, CDR1 is SGHVS, CDR2 FNYEAQ. V shed 1 base and J 2 bases; nucleotides not matched to a gene: 5. The CDR3 region is CASSLGQRGGPYNEQFF. CDR3 in DNA: TGTGCCAGCAGCTTAGGCCAGCGGGGGGGCCCCTACAATGAGCAGTTCTTC.

This clone was counted only a few times. V is TRBV15 and J is TRBJ2-1; D may be TRBD2 (5 bases). The CDR3 is 15 amino acids. Trimming left V 2 bases short and J 6 bases short, with 14 bases between. CDR1 and CDR2 (germline): LNHNV, YYDKDF (reference sequence). The CDR3 reads CATSRHPGRGNEQFF. The CDR3 region has the DNA TGTGCCACCAGCAGACATCCAGGCCGGGGCAATGAGCAGTTCTTC.

This clone has just a few counts. The chain uses TRBV24-1 and TRBJ2-7; TRBD1 is a possible D gene (5 bases). Germline CDR1 is KGHDR and CDR2 is SFDVKD. The CDR3 contains 10 residues. The V gene lost 3 bases and the J gene lost 9 bases, with 5 bases spanning the gap. CDR3 in amino acids: CATSDDRQYF. The CDR3 region has the DNA TGTGCCACCAGTGATGACAGGCAGTACTTC.

The J gene is TRBJ1-4, the V gene TRBV6-5; no reliable D call. The CDR3 covers 14 residues. V dropped 3 bases and J dropped 5 bases, with 10 bases sitting between them. Germline CDR1 MNHEY, CDR2 SVGAGI. CDR3 protein: CASSYAGQNEKLFF. CDR3 bases: TGTGCCAGCAGTTATGCGGGTCAAAATGAAAAACTGTTTTTT.

Notes on this clone: In the same sample, other DNA sequences code for this CDR3. V is TRBV9 and J is TRBJ1-2; 7 positions agree with TRBD1. Per germline, CDR1 SGDLS and CDR2 YYNGEE. V lost 2 bases to trimming and J lost 8 bases; unmatched junction nucleotides: 3. The CDR3 consists of 12 residues. The chain's CDR3 is CASSVSGGGYTF. CDR3 nucleotide sequence: TGTGCCAGCAGCGTTTCAGGGGGAGGCTACACCTTC.

The rearrangement joins TRBV28 to TRBJ1-2; TRBD1 agrees at 10 bases. The V gene's germline CDR1 is MDHEN and CDR2 SYDVKM. With V trimmed by 1 base and J by 4 bases, 3 bases remained unmatched. The CDR3 is made up of 15 amino acids. The chain's CDR3 is CASSLYGTGVYGYTF. Written as DNA, the CDR3 is TGTGCCAGCAGTTTATACGGGACAGGGGTCTATGGCTACACCTTC.

To note about this clone: This same CDR3 is encoded by further DNA sequences in the sample. The CDR3 reads CASSPPTGGYEQYF. The DNA of the CDR3 is TGTGCCAGCTCACCACCGACAGGGGGCTACGAGCAGTACTTC. This chain links TRBV18 with TRBJ2-7; TRBD1 matches at 9 bases. From germline, CDR1 is KGHSH and CDR2 LQKENI. Losses at the gene ends were 0 bases for V and 3 bases for J; bases not matched to a gene: 0. The length of the CDR3 is 14 residues.

The chain joins TRBV6-2 or TRBV6-3 to TRBJ1-5, with D tentatively TRBD1 (5 bases). Germline-derived CDR1 and CDR2 are MNHEY and SVGEGT. The CDR3 extends over 14 amino acids. V lost 5 bases to trimming and J lost 3 bases, with 11 bases between them. The DNA for the CDR3 is TGTGCCAGCAGTCCAGACAGTTACAATCAGCCCCAGCATTTT. It specifies CASSPDSYNQPQHF.